The sequence of this TCR beta chain was determined in a study of blood T cell repertoires in COVID-19. In the study overall: COVID-19 samples collected from the United States, Italy and Spain covered acute and convalescent phases.

Authors' processing steps: Reference gene primer amplification gave estimated nucleated cell counts. Data came from immunoSEQ multiplex PCR; TCRdb stores just in-frame clones and leaves some out. That table gives V, J and clone size, and the DNA gave D and trimming. The table includes about 290,000 clones, 85% detected once. Germline V gives CDR1 MNHEY, CDR2 SMNVEV (reference sequence). The CDR3 totals 15 residues. V shed 6 bases, J shed 0 bases, and the junction held 5 bases outside the gene matches. The clonotype originates from a woman aged 50 to 60 with active or convalescent COVID-19. J is TRBJ1-3 and V is TRBV27, with 7 bases matching TRBD1. Sequences were obtained from peripheral blood. This CDR3 reads CASRPGQNSGNTIYF. CDR3 DNA sequence: TGTGCCAGCAGACCGGGACAGAACTCTGGAAACACCATATATTTT.